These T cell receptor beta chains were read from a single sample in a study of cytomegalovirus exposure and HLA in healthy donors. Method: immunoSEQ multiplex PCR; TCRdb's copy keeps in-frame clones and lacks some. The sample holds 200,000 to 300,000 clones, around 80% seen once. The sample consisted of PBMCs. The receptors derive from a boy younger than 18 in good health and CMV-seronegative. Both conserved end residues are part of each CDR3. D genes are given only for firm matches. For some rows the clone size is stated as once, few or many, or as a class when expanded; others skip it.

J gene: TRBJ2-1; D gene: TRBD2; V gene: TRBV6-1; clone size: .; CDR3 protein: CASLLAGAYNEQFF; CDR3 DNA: TGTGCCAGCCTACTAGCGGGGGCCTACAATGAGCAGTTCTTC
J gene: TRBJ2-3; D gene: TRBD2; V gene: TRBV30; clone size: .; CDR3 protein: CALGLAGTDTQYF; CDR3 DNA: TGTGCCTTGGGACTAGCGGGGACGGATACGCAGTATTTT
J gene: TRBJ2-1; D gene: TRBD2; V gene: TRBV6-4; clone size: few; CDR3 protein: CASSPHTGGPAYEQFF; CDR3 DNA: TGTGCCAGCAGTCCCCACACGGGAGGGCCCGCGTATGAGCAGTTCTTC
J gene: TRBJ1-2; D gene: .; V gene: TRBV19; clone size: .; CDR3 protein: CASLDSHGYTF; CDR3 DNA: TGTGCCAGCCTGGACAGTCATGGCTACACCTTC
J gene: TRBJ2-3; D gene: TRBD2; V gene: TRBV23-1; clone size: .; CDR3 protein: CAKTTAGGTDTQYF; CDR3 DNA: TGCGCTAAAACAACAGCGGGGGGAACAGATACGCAGTATTTT
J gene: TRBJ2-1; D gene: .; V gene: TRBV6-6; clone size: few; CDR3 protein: CASSYIGTYNEQFF; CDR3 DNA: TGTGCCAGCAGTTACATAGGGACATACAATGAGCAGTTCTTC
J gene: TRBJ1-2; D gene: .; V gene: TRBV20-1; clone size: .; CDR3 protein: CSPRDYGYTF; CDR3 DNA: TGCAGTCCTCGGGATTATGGCTACACCTTC
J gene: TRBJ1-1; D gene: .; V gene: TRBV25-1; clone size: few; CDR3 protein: CASSEYSSMNTEAFF; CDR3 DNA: TGTGCCAGCAGTGAATATAGCAGTATGAACACTGAAGCTTTCTTT
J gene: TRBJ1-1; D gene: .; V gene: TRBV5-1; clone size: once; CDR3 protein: CASSLQISNTEAFF; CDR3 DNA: TGCGCCAGCAGCTTGCAGATATCGAACACTGAAGCTTTCTTT
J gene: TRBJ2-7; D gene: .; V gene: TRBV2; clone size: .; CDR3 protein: CASRTPPPPASFYEQYF; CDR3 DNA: TGTGCCAGCAGAACTCCCCCACCACCCGCGTCGTTCTACGAGCAGTACTTC